The clone carrying this T cell receptor (beta chain) was recorded at least ten times. This sample is part of a study of T cells in Graves' hyperthyroidism and ophthalmopathy. Study summary: Peripheral blood sampling occurred at initial diagnosis, before any treatment.

What was amplified from RNA transcripts were TCR beta CDR3 regions. Carried out on the TCR CDR3, a first-round RT-PCR used the HTBI primer set. Each CDR3 protein gets one entry after TCRdb re-called the multiplex PCR reads with MiXCR. The sample holds fewer than 40,000 distinct CDR3 sequences, approximately 52% seen once. The CDR3 contains 16 residues. In germline, CDR1 is KGHDR, CDR2 SFDVKD. The germline V and J ends were trimmed by 3 bases and 4 bases, with 12 bases remaining between them. The gene calls are TRBV24-1 and TRBJ2-6; no clear D. The sample consisted of blood. This TCR was sampled from a woman aged 40 to 50 with Graves' ophthalmopathy. CDR3 protein: CATSDGSSSGANVLTF. The CDR3 region has the DNA TGTGCCACCAGTGATGGGTCTTCCTCAGGGGCCAACGTCCTGACTTTC.